This T cell receptor beta chain was captured in a study of T cell responses to AZD1222 COVID-19 vaccine. As regards this clone: Antigen unknown.

The CDR3 extends over 14 amino acids. V was clipped by 4 bases and J by 0 bases, with 10 bases between them. Looked up from germline, CDR1 is SGHRS and CDR2 is YFSETQ. The assay was immunoSEQ multiplex PCR, and TCRdb's table has in-frame clones only and misses some. Of over 150,000 clones in the sample, roughly 90% were seen once. Study-wide findings and caveats: Regions left unmutated in variants are reportedly the target of nearly half of spike-specific TCRs.

The sample in question was peripheral blood, obtained on day 0 of AZD1222 vaccination. This rearrangement joins TRBV5-1 to TRBJ1-1; D is possibly TRBD1 (6 bases). The TCR originated in an adult in good health. The chain's CDR3 is CASSTGTLNTEAFF. Written as DNA, the CDR3 is TGCGCCAGCAGCACCGGGACATTGAACACTGAAGCTTTCTTT.